This TCR beta chain was documented in a study of blood T cell repertoires in COVID-19. The wider study: PBMCs, B-cell-depleted T cells, or T cells provided the cDNA or gDNA that made up the material.

Seattle patients were enrolled during active infection and followed longitudinally. Germline assignment: CDR1 MNHEY and CDR2 SVGAGI. This CDR3 is built from 15 residues. J gave up 4 bases and V 8 bases, and 13 bases lay outside the gene matches. Generated by immunoSEQ multiplex PCR, the TCRdb table keeps only in-frame clones and is missing some. This sample has around 200,000 clones, with approximately 80% found just once. The clonotype comes from a woman aged 40 to 50 with COVID-19, enrolled during active disease. V gene TRBV6-5 combines with J gene TRBJ1-2; 7 bases are a match to TRBD1. The specimen sequenced was peripheral blood. The CDR3 loop is CASGNQGGRLYGYTF. The CDR3 DNA sequence: TGTGCCAGCGGAAACCAAGGGGGCCGCCTCTATGGCTACACCTTC.